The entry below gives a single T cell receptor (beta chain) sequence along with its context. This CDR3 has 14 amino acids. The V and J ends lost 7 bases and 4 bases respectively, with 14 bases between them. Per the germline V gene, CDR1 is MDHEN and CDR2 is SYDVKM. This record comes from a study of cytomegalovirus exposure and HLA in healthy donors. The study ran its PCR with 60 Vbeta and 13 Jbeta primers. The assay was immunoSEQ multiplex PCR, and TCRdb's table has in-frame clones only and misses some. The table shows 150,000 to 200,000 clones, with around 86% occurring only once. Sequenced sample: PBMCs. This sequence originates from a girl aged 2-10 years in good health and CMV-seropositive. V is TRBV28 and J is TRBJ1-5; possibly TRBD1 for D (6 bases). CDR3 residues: CASTLTGQNQPQHF. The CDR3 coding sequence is TGTGCCAGCACCCTCACAGGGCAAAATCAGCCCCAGCATTTT.